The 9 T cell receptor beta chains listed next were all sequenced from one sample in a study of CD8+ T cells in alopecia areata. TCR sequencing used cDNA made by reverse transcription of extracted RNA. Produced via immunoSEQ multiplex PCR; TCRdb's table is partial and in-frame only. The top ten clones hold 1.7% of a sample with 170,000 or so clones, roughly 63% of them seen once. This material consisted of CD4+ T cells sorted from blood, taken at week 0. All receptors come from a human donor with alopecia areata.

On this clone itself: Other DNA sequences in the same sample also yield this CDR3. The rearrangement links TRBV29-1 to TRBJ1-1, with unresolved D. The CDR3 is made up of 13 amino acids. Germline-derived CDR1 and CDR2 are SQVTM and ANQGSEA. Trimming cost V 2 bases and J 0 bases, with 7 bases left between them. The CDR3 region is CSVERSLNTEAFF. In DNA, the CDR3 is TGCAGCGTTGAACGCAGTCTGAACACTGAAGCTTTCTTT.

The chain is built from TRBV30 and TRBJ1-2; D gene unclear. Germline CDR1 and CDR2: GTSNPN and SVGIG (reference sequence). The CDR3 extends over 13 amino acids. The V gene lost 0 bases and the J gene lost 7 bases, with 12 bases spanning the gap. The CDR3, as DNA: TGTGCCTGGAGTGTAGCCGGGCGGAGTGGCTACACCTTC. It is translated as CAWSVAGRSGYTF.

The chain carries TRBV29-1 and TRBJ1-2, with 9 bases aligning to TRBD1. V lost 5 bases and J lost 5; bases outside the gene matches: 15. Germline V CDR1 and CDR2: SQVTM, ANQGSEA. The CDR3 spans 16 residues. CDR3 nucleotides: TGCAGCGTTCTTGACAGGGGGAAGGATATTCGGTATGGCTACACCTTC. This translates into CSVLDRGKDIRYGYTF.

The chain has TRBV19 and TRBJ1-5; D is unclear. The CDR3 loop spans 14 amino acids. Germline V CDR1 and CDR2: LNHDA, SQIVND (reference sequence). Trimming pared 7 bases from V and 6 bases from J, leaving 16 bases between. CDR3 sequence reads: CASTRSAFIQPQHF. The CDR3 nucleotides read TGTGCCAGTACCCGGTCGGCGTTCATTCAGCCCCAGCATTTT.

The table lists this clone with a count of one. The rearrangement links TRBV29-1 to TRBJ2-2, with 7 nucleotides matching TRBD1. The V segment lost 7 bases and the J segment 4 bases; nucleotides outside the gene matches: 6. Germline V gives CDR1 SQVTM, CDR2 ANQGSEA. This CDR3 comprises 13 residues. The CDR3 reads CSAKTGITGELFF. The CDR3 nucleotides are TGCAGCGCCAAGACAGGGATCACCGGGGAGCTGTTTTTT.

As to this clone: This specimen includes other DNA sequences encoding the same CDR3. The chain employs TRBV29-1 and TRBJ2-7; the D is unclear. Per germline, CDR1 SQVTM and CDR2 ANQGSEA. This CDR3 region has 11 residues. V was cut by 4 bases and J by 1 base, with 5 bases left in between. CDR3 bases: TGCAGCGTTGGGACGTCCTACGAGCAGTACTTC. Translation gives CSVGTSYEQYF.

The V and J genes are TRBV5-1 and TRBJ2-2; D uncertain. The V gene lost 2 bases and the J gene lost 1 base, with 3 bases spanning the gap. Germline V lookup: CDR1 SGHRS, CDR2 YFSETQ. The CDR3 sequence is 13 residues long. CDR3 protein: CASSFQNTGELFF. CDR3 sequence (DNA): TGCGCCAGCAGCTTCCAGAACACCGGGGAGCTGTTTTTT.

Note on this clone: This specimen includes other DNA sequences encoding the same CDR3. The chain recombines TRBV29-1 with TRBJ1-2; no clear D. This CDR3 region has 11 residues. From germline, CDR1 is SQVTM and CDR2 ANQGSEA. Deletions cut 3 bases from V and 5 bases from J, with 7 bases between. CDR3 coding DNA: TGCAGCGTTGAGGATGGATATGGCTACACCTTC. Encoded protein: CSVEDGYGYTF.

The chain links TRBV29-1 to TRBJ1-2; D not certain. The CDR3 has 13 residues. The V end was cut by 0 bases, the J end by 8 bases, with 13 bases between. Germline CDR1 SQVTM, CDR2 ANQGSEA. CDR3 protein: CSVEDRGRYGYTF. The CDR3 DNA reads TGCAGCGTTGAAGATCGCGGAAGGTACGGCTACACCTTC.